Each of the 15 T cell receptor beta chains below was sequenced from the same sample in a study of cytomegalovirus exposure and HLA in healthy donors (TCRdb year 2017). Preparation of the library involved the immunoSEQ multiplex PCR assay. The multiplex PCR relied on a mix of 60 forward primers for TCR Vbeta segments and 13 reverse primers for TCR Jbeta segments. Drawn from immuneACCESS, this table holds only the in-frame rearrangements with V and J called that TCRdb kept. Clones are partly lost; checked studies trace under half to an unresolved V gene and leave the rest unexplained. This sample holds under 200,000 clones; 75% to 80% were observed only once. The biggest ten clones account for more than 13% of the sample. Sequencing was carried out using PBMCs. These receptors all come from a man aged 50 to 59 in good health and CMV-seropositive.

This clone was counted once. This rearrangement joins TRBV5-1 to TRBJ2-3; TRBD2 might be the D (5 bases). Germline V gives CDR1 SGHRS, CDR2 YFSETQ. The germline V and J ends were trimmed by 4 bases and 4 bases, with 13 bases remaining between them. This CDR3 spans 14 amino acids. The CDR3: CASSGGAVADTQYF. CDR3 DNA: TGCGCCAGCAGCGGAGGTGCGGTAGCAGATACGCAGTATTTT.

The gene calls are TRBV11-2 and TRBJ2-1, with D perhaps TRBD1 (5 bases). The CDR3 has 16 amino acids. The V and J ends lost 1 base and 6 bases respectively, with 16 bases between them. CDR1 and CDR2 (germline): SGHAT, FQNNGV. The CDR3 region is CASSLVIGALGNEQFF. The CDR3 DNA sequence: TGTGCCAGCAGCTTAGTTATAGGGGCGTTGGGCAATGAGCAGTTCTTC.

The V and J genes are TRBV5-8 and TRBJ1-1; D is uncertain. The CDR3 is made up of 13 amino acids. From germline, CDR1 is SGHTS and CDR2 YDEGEE. Trimming removed 4 bases at V and 1 base at J, with 8 bases between. The CDR3 sequence: CASSLTENTEAFF. For the CDR3, the DNA is TGTGCCAGCAGCCTAACAGAGAACACTGAAGCTTTCTTT.

This chain's CDR3 is CASSLDQASQFF. The CDR3 nucleotides read TGTGCCAGCAGCTTGGATCAGGCTTCGCAGTTCTTC. V usage is TRBV5-4 and J usage is TRBJ2-1; D not resolved. There are 12 residues in the CDR3. Trimming removed 0 bases at V and 12 bases at J, with 10 bases between. Looked up from germline, CDR1 is SGHNT and CDR2 is YYREEE (reference sequence).

V and J are TRBV4-3 and TRBJ2-1; 10 nucleotides align to TRBD1. Trimming cost V 6 bases and J 4 bases; bases outside gene matches: 3. Germline CDR1 and CDR2: LGHNA and YSLEER. CDR3 size: 14 residues. CDR3 sequence reads: CASRRQGAYNEQFF. The CDR3 nucleotides read TGCGCCAGCAGAAGACAGGGGGCATACAATGAGCAGTTCTTC.

This chain connects TRBV23-1 to TRBJ1-5; 7 nucleotides align to TRBD1. TRBV23-1 is flagged as an ORF with uncertain function. The J segment lost 2 bases and the V segment lost 6 bases, leaving 16 bases of the junction unmatched. The CDR3 is made up of 18 amino acids. CDR3 DNA: TGCGCCAGCAGCCCGACTGGAGGACAGGCTGGATGCAATCAGCCCCAGCATTTT. Protein product: CASSPTGGQAGCNQPQHF.

The chain couples TRBV11-2 to TRBJ1-3; D remains ambiguous. The DNA end lines up better with TRBJ2-2; the J call may be wrong. The CDR3 covers 13 residues. Germline lookup yields CDR1 SGHAT and CDR2 FQNNGV. The CDR3 nucleotides are TGTGCCAGCAGCGTTACGAACACCGGGGAGCTGTTTTTT. Its protein is CASSVTNTGELFF.

The chain has TRBV6-1 and TRBJ1-3; possibly TRBD1 for D (5 bases). The V gene's germline CDR1 is MNHNS and CDR2 SASEGT. The CDR3 length is 12 residues. V shed 8 bases and J shed 4 bases, with 9 bases lying between them. Written as DNA, the CDR3 is TGTGCCAGCCAGGGCGGCGGAAACACCATATATTTT. As protein: CASQGGGNTIYF.

This clone was counted only a few times. The CDR3 is CSATIKRGYQETQYF. Here the CDR3 DNA reads TGCAGCGCAACAATCAAGCGGGGGTACCAAGAGACCCAGTACTTC. The chain is built from TRBV29-1 and TRBJ2-5, with 8 bases aligning to TRBD2. The V gene's germline CDR1 is SQVTM and CDR2 ANQGSEA. The V and J ends lost 7 bases and 0 bases, in that order; junction bases with no gene match: 10. The CDR3 consists of 15 residues.

This rearrangement joins TRBV4-1 to TRBJ2-7, with D possibly being TRBD1 (6 bases). The ends were cut back, 3 bases at V and 5 bases at J, with 14 bases in the middle. There are 14 residues in the CDR3. Germline V CDR1 and CDR2: MGHRA, YSYEKL. The CDR3 protein is CASSHYTGSDEQYF. The CDR3 DNA sequence: TGCGCCAGCAGCCACTACACAGGGAGCGACGAGCAGTACTTC.

The rearrangement uses TRBV7-2 and TRBJ2-5, with D perhaps TRBD1 (5 bases). Germline loops: CDR1 SGHTA, CDR2 FQGNSA. V lost 3 bases and J lost 3, with 11 bases in between. The CDR3 spans 14 residues. CDR3 in DNA: TGTGCCAGCAGCTTTACAGGCTTGAAAGAGACCCAGTACTTC. It translates to CASSFTGLKETQYF.

This rearrangement joins TRBV5-6 to TRBJ1-4; possibly TRBD1 for D (6 bases). The CDR3 sequence is 15 residues long. Trimming took off 5 bases at V and 2 bases at J, with 13 bases between the two ends. The V gene's germline CDR1 is SGHDT and CDR2 YYEEEE. CDR3 nucleotides: TGTGCCAGCAGAACAAACAGGGTCACTAATGAAAAACTGTTTTTT. This encodes CASRTNRVTNEKLFF.

For the CDR3, the DNA is TGTGCCAGCAGCCAAAACACAGATACGCAGTATTTT. This translates into CASSQNTDTQYF. The gene calls are TRBV5-8 and TRBJ2-3; no clear D. There are 12 residues in the CDR3. The V gene's germline CDR1 is SGHTS and CDR2 YDEGEE. V was trimmed by 4 bases and J by 2 bases, leaving 5 bases between them.

The CDR3 protein is CASRFPTGGDSGNTIYF. CDR3 nucleotide sequence: TGTGCCAGCAGGTTTCCCACAGGGGGCGACTCTGGAAACACCATATATTTT. The chain employs TRBV7-9 and TRBJ1-3; 9 bases align to TRBD1. V shed 6 bases, J shed 0 bases, and the junction held 9 bases outside the gene matches. The germline gives CDR1 SEHNR, CDR2 FQNEAQ (reference sequence). The CDR3 contains 17 residues.

The chain joins TRBV6-5 to TRBJ1-5; 8 nucleotides align to TRBD1. The germline V gene encodes CDR1 MNHEY and CDR2 SVGAGI. The CDR3 extends over 15 amino acids. With 4 bases clipped from V and 1 base from J, the junction kept 3 bases outside the gene matches. CDR3 protein: CASSSTGGSNQPQHF. The CDR3 DNA follows: TGTGCCAGCAGTTCCACAGGGGGGAGCAATCAGCCCCAGCATTTT.